This T cell receptor beta chain was recorded in a study of blood T cell repertoires in COVID-19. The count of this clone is one. The repertoire was sequenced with immunoSEQ multiplex PCR; TCRdb's copy has only in-frame clones and lacks some. The data show 87,000 or so clones, less than 95% seen once. The CDR3 totals 14 residues. Germline assignment: CDR1 LNHDA and CDR2 SQIVND (reference sequence). Trimming pared 2 bases from V and 1 base from J, leaving 8 bases between. Sequencing was carried out using peripheral blood. This TCR derives from a man aged 18 to 35 with COVID-19, enrolled during active disease. The chain links TRBV19 to TRBJ1-1; D not resolved. The CDR3 sequence: CASSISLWNTEAFF. CDR3 nucleotide sequence: TGTGCCAGTAGTATATCCCTTTGGAACACTGAAGCTTTCTTT. The full variable domain, in which reference TRBV19 and TRBJ1-1 provide the parts outside the CDR3, is DGGITQSPKYLFRKEGQNVTLSCEQNLNHDAMYWYRQDPGQGLRLIYYSQIVNDFQKGDIAEGYSVSREKKESFPLTVTSAQKNPTAFYLCASSISLWNTEAFFGQGTRLTVV.